This TCR beta chain emerged from a study of shared clonotypes between healthy human individuals. Trimming took 5 bases from V and 4 from J; bases not matched to a gene: 3. Per germline, CDR1 MNHEY and CDR2 SVGAGI. The CDR3 is made up of 15 amino acids. The study, taken as a whole, reports: Naive subsets typically showed greater estimated richness than memory subsets.

With respect to this clone: The antigen remains unidentified. Other DNA sequences of this sample code for an identical CDR3.

Sequencing was at deep level. An approximately 200 ng quantity of DNA, 29,000 or so T cell genomes, went into the sorted-subset replicate PCRs. Using immunoSEQ multiplex PCR, the repertoire was profiled, and TCRdb retains in-frame clones only, with some absent. The profile covers 1,400,000 or so clones, with around 98.5% appearing a single time and around 0.33% taken by the ten largest. The chain carries TRBV6-5 and TRBJ2-1, with 12 bases matching TRBD2. This sequence was found in a young man in good health. Specimen: naive CD4+ T cells sorted from blood. Indicated subset: CD45RA+ positively selected. The CDR3 DNA follows: TGTGCCAGCAGTCGGACTAGCGGGGTGTACAATGAGCAGTTCTTC. Protein product: CASSRTSGVYNEQFF.